Presented here are 18 T cell receptor beta chains from one specimen sequenced in a study of blood T cell repertoires in COVID-19. Only in-frame clones appear in the TCRdb table, and some are missing; sequencing was by immunoSEQ multiplex PCR. The profile covers more than 25,000 clones, with 75% to 90% appearing a single time and roughly 5.4% taken by the ten largest. Sequencing used peripheral blood. The receptors were gathered from a man in his sixties with active COVID-19.

This clone was recorded once. The CDR3 DNA reads TGCGCCAGCAGCTTAAATGTATTTGGGGACAGGGTAGAAGGGGCGTCTGGAAACACCATATATTTT. Translation gives CASSLNVFGDRVEGASGNTIYF. The chain employs TRBV5-1 and TRBJ1-3; 9 bases line up with TRBD1. The germline V gene has CDR1 SGHRS and CDR2 YFSETQ. Trimming took 2 bases from V and 1 from J; bases not matched to a gene: 22. The CDR3 consists of 22 residues.

The V call is TRBV19, the J call TRBJ2-2; D may be TRBD1 (6 bases). The CDR3 is 14 amino acids. Germline CDR1 is LNHDA and CDR2 is SQIVND (reference sequence). V was clipped by 3 bases and J by 6 bases, with 11 bases between them. The CDR3 loop is CASSMWGRAGELFF. The DNA for the CDR3 is TGTGCCAGTAGTATGTGGGGGCGGGCCGGGGAGCTGTTTTTT.

This clone showed up just once. CDR3 sequence: CASRAGVQETQYF. The CDR3 DNA follows: TGTGCCAGCAGGGCGGGGGTCCAAGAGACCCAGTACTTC. The J gene is TRBJ2-5, the V gene TRBV3-1 (or the pseudogene TRBV3-2); 7 nucleotides line up with TRBD2. The CDR3 has 13 amino acids. The germline CDR1 and CDR2 sequences are LGHDT and YNNKEL (reference sequence). V shed 6 bases and J 1 base; nucleotides not matched to a gene: 2.

The chain employs TRBV6-5 and TRBJ2-5, with D possibly being TRBD1 (6 bases). The V gene's germline CDR1 is MNHEY and CDR2 SVGAGI. Trimming cost V 4 bases and J 1 base, with 13 bases left between them. The CDR3 has 15 amino acids. CDR3 amino acids: CASSLVGQPQETQYF. CDR3 DNA: TGTGCCAGCAGTTTAGTAGGACAGCCCCAAGAGACCCAGTACTTC.

The chain couples TRBV10-3 to TRBJ1-2, with 7 bases that match TRBD1. CDR1 and CDR2 from the germline V gene are ENHRY and SYGVKD. The V segment lost 0 bases and the J segment 9 bases; nucleotides outside the gene matches: 7. This CDR3 contains 14 residues. For the CDR3, the DNA is TGTGCCATCAGTGAGTCAAGGGGGCGCGATAGCTACACCTTC. It specifies CAISESRGRDSYTF.

This chain joins TRBV28 and TRBJ1-1; D gene unclear. V lost 8 bases to trimming and J lost 0 bases, with 13 bases between them. From germline, CDR1 is MDHEN and CDR2 SYDVKM. CDR3 length: 14 residues. CDR3 coding DNA: TGTGCCAGCGGTTCACTATATATGAACACTGAAGCTTTCTTT. Translating gives CASGSLYMNTEAFF.

The chain joins TRBV5-5 to TRBJ2-3; tentative D call: TRBD2 (5 bases). The V end was cut by 0 bases, the J end by 1 base, with 21 bases between. This CDR3 region has 19 residues. Germline lookup yields CDR1 SGHKS and CDR2 YYEKEE (reference sequence). The chain's CDR3 is CASSLVRSPGSTGTDTQYF. CDR3 nucleotides: TGTGCCAGCAGCTTGGTTCGGAGCCCGGGGTCAACGGGCACAGATACGCAGTATTTT.

The chain is built from TRBV11-2 and TRBJ2-1; 7 nucleotides align to TRBD2. Trimming removed 5 bases from V and 4 bases from J; junction bases left unmatched: 17. The CDR3 covers 18 residues. CDR1 is SGHAT, CDR2 FQNNGV, per germline. DNA for the CDR3: TGTGCCAGCAGCCCCAGGGAGGGCGGGTTTCATTCGTACAATGAGCAGTTCTTC. Translated: CASSPREGGFHSYNEQFF. Filled out from reference TRBV11-2 and TRBJ2-1, the complete variable domain reads EAGVAQSPRYKIIEKRQSVAFWCNPISGHATLYWYQQILGQGPKLLIQFQNNGVVDDSQLPKDRFSAERLKGVDSTLKIQPAKLEDSAVYLCASSPREGGFHSYNEQFFGPGTRLTVL.

V gene TRBV27 combines with J gene TRBJ1-2; 8 nucleotides line up with TRBD1. CDR3 length: 14 residues. The germline V gene encodes CDR1 MNHEY and CDR2 SMNVEV (reference sequence). Trimming removed 1 base from V and 7 bases from J; junction bases left unmatched: 5. CDR3 residues: CASSLLNRGFGYTF. CDR3 DNA: TGTGCCAGCAGTTTATTGAACAGGGGGTTTGGCTACACCTTC.

This clone was detected once. The chain has TRBV15 and TRBJ1-1, with D maybe TRBD1 (5 bases). The CDR3 runs to 13 residues. Germline loops: CDR1 LNHNV, CDR2 YYDKDF (reference sequence). The V end was cut by 5 bases, the J end by 2 bases, with 9 bases between. The CDR3 bases are TGTGCCACCAGCGAGCAGGGTAACACTGAAGCTTTCTTT. It is translated as CATSEQGNTEAFF.

The CDR3 spells CASSPKDRLPYF. The CDR3 nucleotides are TGTGCCAGCAGTCCCAAGGACAGGCTACCGTACTTC. The V and J genes are TRBV28 and TRBJ2-7; 7 nucleotides agree with TRBD1. The CDR3 contains 12 residues. Germline values: CDR1 MDHEN, CDR2 SYDVKM. The V and J ends lost 5 bases and 12 bases, in that order; junction bases with no gene match: 10.

The V and J genes are TRBV15 and TRBJ1-2, with D possibly TRBD1 on 6 matching bases. The CDR3 is 15 residues long. The germline gives CDR1 LNHNV, CDR2 YYDKDF (reference sequence). Trimming shortened V by 2 bases and J by 7 bases, and 17 bases separated the two germline ends. The CDR3 spells CATSRFLQGNTGYTF. DNA for the CDR3: TGTGCCACCAGCAGATTCCTCCAGGGGAATACTGGCTACACCTTC.

This clone was observed a single time. The V call is TRBV9, the J call TRBJ2-1, with D hard to call. The CDR3 has 13 residues. The germline V and J ends were trimmed by 4 bases and 2 bases, with 7 bases remaining between them. Germline V gene sequence: CDR1 SGDLS, CDR2 YYNGEE. The DNA of the CDR3 is TGTGCCAGCAGCCCCCCGGCCTACAATGAGCAGTTCTTC. Its translation: CASSPPAYNEQFF.

This clone has only a few counts. This chain connects TRBV7-3 to TRBJ2-5, with D perhaps TRBD2 (5 bases). The CDR3 is 14 residues long. V was trimmed by 1 base and J by 1 base, leaving 7 bases between them. CDR1 and CDR2 (germline): SGHTA, FQGTGA. CDR3 in amino acids: CASSLSGGQETQYF. CDR3 in DNA: TGTGCCAGCAGCTTAAGTGGAGGCCAAGAGACCCAGTACTTC.

The J gene is TRBJ1-4, the V gene TRBV4-1, with D hard to call. The CDR3 is made up of 15 amino acids. Germline V gene data show CDR1 as MGHRA and CDR2 as YSYEKL. Deletions cut 0 bases from V and 4 bases from J, with 9 bases between. The CDR3 nucleotides read TGCGCCAGCAGCCAAGAGGAGTTCCGTAATGAAAAACTGTTTTTT. It codes for CASSQEEFRNEKLFF.

This clone was detected only once. V and J are TRBV27 and TRBJ2-7; the match to TRBD2 covers 8 bases. This CDR3 has 13 amino acids. Germline lookup yields CDR1 MNHEY and CDR2 SMNVEV (reference sequence). With V trimmed by 6 bases and J by 4 bases, 5 bases remained unmatched. CDR3 protein: CASRTSGRYEQYF. The CDR3 DNA follows: TGTGCCAGCAGAACTAGCGGACGATACGAGCAGTACTTC.

The chain couples TRBV5-4 to TRBJ1-2; no definite D call. The germline V and J ends were trimmed by 0 bases and 8 bases, with 17 bases remaining between them. From germline, CDR1 is SGHNT and CDR2 YYREEE (reference sequence). The CDR3 is 15 residues long. This CDR3 reads CASSLGHPSIGGYTF. DNA for the CDR3: TGTGCCAGCAGCTTGGGGCACCCATCGATCGGGGGCTACACCTTC.

The gene calls are TRBV19 and TRBJ1-2; tentatively, D is TRBD1 (6 bases). CDR3 length: 14 amino acids. The germline V gene encodes CDR1 LNHDA and CDR2 SQIVND (reference sequence). V was pared by 4 bases and J by 4 bases, with 13 bases between. Here the CDR3 reads CASSSPWTAYGYTF. The DNA for the CDR3 is TGTGCCAGTAGTAGCCCATGGACAGCCTATGGCTACACCTTC.